This T cell receptor beta chain was documented in a study of blood T cell repertoires in COVID-19. Study-wide context: PBMCs, B-cell-depleted T cells, or T cells provided the cDNA or gDNA that made up the material.

The V segment lost 4 bases and the J segment 7 bases; nucleotides outside the gene matches: 12. CDR1 and CDR2 from the germline V gene are MNHEY and SVGEGT. The CDR3 loop spans 16 amino acids. Source study methods: Reference gene primer amplification yielded estimated nucleated cell counts. TCRdb's table, derived via immunoSEQ multiplex PCR, lists solely in-frame clones and lacks some. The V and J calls and the clone size are those of that table, but D and trimming were determined from the DNA. The data hold about 87,000 clones, with approximately 83% observed a single time. Material for sequencing was peripheral blood. The sequence came from a woman aged 65 to 85 with acute or convalescent COVID-19. The chain carries TRBV6-2 or TRBV6-3 and TRBJ1-5, with TRBD1 identical over 8 bases. In DNA form, the CDR3 reads TGTGCCAGCAGTTTACACACAGGGGGATTAGGACAGCCCCAGCATTTT. Protein: CASSLHTGGLGQPQHF.